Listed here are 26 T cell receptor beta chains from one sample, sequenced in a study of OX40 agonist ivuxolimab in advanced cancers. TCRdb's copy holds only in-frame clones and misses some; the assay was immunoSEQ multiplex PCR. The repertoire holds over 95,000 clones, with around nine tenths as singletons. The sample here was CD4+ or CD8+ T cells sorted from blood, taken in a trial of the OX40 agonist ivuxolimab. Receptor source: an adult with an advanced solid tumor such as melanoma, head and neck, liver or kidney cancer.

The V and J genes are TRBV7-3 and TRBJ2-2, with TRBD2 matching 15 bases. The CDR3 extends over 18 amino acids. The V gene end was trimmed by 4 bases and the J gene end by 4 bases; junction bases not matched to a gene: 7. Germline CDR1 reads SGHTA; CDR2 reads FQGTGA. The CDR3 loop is CASSSGLAGGAGTGELFF. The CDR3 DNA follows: TGTGCCAGCAGCTCGGGACTAGCGGGAGGAGCTGGCACCGGGGAGCTGTTTTTT. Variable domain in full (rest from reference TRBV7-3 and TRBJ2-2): GAGVSQTPSNKVTEKGKYVELRCDPISGHTALYWYRQSLGQGPEFLIYFQGTGAADDSGLPNDRFFAVRPEGSVSTLKIQRTERGDSAVYLCASSSGLAGGAGTGELFFGEGSRLTVL.

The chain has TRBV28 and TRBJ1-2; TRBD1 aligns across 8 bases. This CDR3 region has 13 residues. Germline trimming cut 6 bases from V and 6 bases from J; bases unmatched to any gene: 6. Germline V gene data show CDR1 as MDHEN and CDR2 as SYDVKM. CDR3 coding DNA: TGTGCCAGCAGATCCGGGACAGGAAATGGCTACACCTTC. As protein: CASRSGTGNGYTF.

The CDR3 DNA sequence: TGTGCCAGCAGCCCAGGGTGGACAGGGCAAGAGACCCAGTACTTC. Translating it yields CASSPGWTGQETQYF. This chain joins TRBV7-3 and TRBJ2-5; 8 positions agree with TRBD1. Trimming took 5 bases from V and 2 from J; bases not matched to a gene: 7. This CDR3 has 15 amino acids. Germline-derived CDR1 and CDR2 are SGHTA and FQGTGA.

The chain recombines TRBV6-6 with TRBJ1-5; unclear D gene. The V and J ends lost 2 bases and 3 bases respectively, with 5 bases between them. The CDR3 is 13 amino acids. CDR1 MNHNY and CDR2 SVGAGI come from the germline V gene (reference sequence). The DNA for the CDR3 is TGTGCCAGCAGTTACAGGGACAATCAGCCCCAGCATTTT. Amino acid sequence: CASSYRDNQPQHF.

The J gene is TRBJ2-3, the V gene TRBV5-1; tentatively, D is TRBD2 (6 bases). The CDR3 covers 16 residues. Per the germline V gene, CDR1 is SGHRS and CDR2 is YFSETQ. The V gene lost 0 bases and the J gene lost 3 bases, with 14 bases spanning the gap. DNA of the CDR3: TGCGCCAGCAGCTTGGGTCGGGGGTCCGGAACAGATACGCAGTATTTT. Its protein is CASSLGRGSGTDTQYF.

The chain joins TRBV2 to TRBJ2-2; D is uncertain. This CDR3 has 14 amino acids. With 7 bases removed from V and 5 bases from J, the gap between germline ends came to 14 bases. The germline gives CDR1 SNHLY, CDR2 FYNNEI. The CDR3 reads CASIGFRRTGELFF. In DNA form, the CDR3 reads TGTGCCAGCATAGGGTTCAGACGGACCGGGGAGCTGTTTTTT.

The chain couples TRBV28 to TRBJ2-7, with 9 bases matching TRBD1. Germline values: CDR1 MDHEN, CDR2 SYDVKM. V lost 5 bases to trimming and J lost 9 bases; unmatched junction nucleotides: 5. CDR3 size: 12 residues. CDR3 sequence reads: CASSPRTGAQYF. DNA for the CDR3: TGTGCCAGCAGTCCCAGGACAGGGGCGCAGTACTTC.

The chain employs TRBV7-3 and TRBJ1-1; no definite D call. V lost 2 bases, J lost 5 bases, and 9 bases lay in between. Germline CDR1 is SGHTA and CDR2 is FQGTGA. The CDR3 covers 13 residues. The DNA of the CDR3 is TGTGCCAGCAGCTTAGGGTCAGTTACTGAAGCTTTCTTT. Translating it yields CASSLGSVTEAFF.

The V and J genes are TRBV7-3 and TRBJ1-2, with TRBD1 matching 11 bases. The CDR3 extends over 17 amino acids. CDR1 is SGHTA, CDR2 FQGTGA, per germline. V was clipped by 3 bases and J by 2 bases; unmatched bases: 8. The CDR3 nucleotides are TGTGCCAGCAGCTTCCCGGGACAGGGGGTAACAAACTATGGCTACACCTTC. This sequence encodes CASSFPGQGVTNYGYTF.

The CDR3, as DNA: TGTGCCAGCAGCTTTCTACTAACCCCCCTCTCCTACGAGCAGTACTTC. Protein sequence: CASSFLLTPLSYEQYF. The chain carries TRBV11-2 and TRBJ2-7; D is ambiguous. The germline gives CDR1 SGHAT, CDR2 FQNNGV. This CDR3 region has 16 residues. The ends were cut back, 3 bases at V and 0 bases at J, with 15 bases in the middle.

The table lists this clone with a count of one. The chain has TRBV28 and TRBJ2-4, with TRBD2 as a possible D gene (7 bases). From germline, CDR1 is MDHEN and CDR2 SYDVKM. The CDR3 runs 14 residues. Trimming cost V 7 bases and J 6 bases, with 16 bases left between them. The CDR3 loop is CASTPGGAGNIQYF. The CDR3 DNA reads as TGTGCCAGCACCCCTGGGGGGGCGGGAAACATTCAGTACTTC.

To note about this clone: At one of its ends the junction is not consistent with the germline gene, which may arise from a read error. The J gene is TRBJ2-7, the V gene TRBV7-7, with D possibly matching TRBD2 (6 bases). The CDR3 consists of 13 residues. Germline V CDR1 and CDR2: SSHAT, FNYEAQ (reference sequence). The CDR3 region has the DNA TGTGCCAGCAGCCTAGCGCTTGAGGGCGAGCAGTACTTC. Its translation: CASSLALEGEQYF.

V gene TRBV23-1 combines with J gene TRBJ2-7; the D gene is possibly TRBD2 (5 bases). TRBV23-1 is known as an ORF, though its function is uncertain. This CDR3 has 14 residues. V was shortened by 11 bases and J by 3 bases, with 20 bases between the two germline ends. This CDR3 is CASRARRRFYEQYF. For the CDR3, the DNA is TGCGCCTCGCGGGCCAGGAGGAGGTTCTACGAGCAGTACTTC.

CDR3 DNA sequence: TGTGCCAGCAGCTTAGCCGCTAGCGGGAGCACCGGGGAGCTGTTTTTT. This translates into CASSLAASGSTGELFF. The chain couples TRBV7-2 to TRBJ2-2; 10 bases match TRBD2. CDR3 length: 16 residues. The V and J ends lost 0 bases and 4 bases, in that order; junction bases with no gene match: 2. Germline V gene data show CDR1 as SGHTA and CDR2 as FQGNSA. The whole variable domain, remainder taken from reference TRBV7-2 and TRBJ2-2, is GAGVSQSPSNKVTEKGKDVELRCDPISGHTALYWYRQSLGQGLEFLIYFQGNSAPDKSGLPSDRFSAERTGGSVSTLTIQRTQQEDSAVYLCASSLAASGSTGELFFGEGSRLTVL.

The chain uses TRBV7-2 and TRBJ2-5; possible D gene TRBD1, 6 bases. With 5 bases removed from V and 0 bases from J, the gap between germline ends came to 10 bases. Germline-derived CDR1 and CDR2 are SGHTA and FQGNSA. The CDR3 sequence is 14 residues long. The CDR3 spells CASSQDRYQETQYF. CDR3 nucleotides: TGTGCCAGCAGCCAAGACAGGTACCAAGAGACCCAGTACTTC. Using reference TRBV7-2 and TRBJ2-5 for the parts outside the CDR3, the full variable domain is GAGVSQSPSNKVTEKGKDVELRCDPISGHTALYWYRQSLGQGLEFLIYFQGNSAPDKSGLPSDRFSAERTGGSVSTLTIQRTQQEDSAVYLCASSQDRYQETQYFGPGTRLLVL.

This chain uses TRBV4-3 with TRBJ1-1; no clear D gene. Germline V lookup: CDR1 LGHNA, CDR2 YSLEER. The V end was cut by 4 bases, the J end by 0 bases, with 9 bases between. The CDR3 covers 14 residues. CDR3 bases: TGCGCCAGCAGCCGAAGGACCCTGAACACTGAAGCTTTCTTT. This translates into CASSRRTLNTEAFF.

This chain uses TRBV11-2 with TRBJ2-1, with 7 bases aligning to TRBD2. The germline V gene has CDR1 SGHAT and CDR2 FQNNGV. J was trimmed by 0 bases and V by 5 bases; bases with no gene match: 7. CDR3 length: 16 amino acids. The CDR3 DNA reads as TGTGCCAGCAGCCCTAATCGCGGGAGCTCCTACAATGAGCAGTTCTTC. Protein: CASSPNRGSSYNEQFF. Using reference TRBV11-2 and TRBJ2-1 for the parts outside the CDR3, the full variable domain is EAGVAQSPRYKIIEKRQSVAFWCNPISGHATLYWYQQILGQGPKLLIQFQNNGVVDDSQLPKDRFSAERLKGVDSTLKIQPAKLEDSAVYLCASSPNRGSSYNEQFFGPGTRLTVL.

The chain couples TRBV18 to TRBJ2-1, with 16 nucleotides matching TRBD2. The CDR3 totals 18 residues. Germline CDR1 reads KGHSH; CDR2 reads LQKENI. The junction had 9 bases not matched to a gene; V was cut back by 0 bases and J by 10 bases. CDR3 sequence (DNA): TGTGCCAGCTCACCACCGGGACTAGCGGGAGGGAACTCTGGGGAGCAGTTCTTC. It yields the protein CASSPPGLAGGNSGEQFF.

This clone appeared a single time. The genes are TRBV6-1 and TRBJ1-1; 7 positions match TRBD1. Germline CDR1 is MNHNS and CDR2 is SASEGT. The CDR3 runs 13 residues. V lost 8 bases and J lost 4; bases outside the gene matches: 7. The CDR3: CASSRGPGTEAFF. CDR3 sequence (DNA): TGTGCCAGCTCTAGGGGGCCGGGCACTGAAGCTTTCTTT.

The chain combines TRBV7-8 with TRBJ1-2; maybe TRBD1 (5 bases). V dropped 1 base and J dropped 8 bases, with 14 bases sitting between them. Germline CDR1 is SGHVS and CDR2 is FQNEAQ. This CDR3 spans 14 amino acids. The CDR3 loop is CASSLGGAPRGYTF. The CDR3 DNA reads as TGTGCCAGCAGCTTAGGAGGGGCTCCCCGAGGCTACACCTTC. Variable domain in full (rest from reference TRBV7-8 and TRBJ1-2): GAGVSQSPRYKVAKRGQDVALRCDPISGHVSLFWYQQALGQGPEFLTYFQNEAQLDKSGLPSDRFFAERPEGSVSTLKIQRTQQEDSAVYLCASSLGGAPRGYTFGSGTRLTVV.

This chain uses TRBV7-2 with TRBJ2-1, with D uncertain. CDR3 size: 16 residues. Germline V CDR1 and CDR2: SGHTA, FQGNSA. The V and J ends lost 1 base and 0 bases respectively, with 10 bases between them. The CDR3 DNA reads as TGTGCCAGCAGCTTAGGACGTCTAAGCTCCTACAATGAGCAGTTCTTC. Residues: CASSLGRLSSYNEQFF.

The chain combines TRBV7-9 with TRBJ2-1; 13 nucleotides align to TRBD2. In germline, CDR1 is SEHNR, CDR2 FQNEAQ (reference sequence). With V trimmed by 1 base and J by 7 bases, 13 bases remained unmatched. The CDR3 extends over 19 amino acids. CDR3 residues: CASSLGAGWTSGRTNEQFF. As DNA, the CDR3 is TGTGCCAGCAGCTTAGGGGCAGGGTGGACTAGCGGGAGAACTAATGAGCAGTTCTTC.

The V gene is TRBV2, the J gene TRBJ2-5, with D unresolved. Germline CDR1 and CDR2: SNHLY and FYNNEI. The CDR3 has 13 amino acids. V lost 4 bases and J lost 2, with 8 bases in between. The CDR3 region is CASSVNRQETQYF. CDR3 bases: TGTGCCAGCAGTGTGAACAGACAAGAGACCCAGTACTTC.

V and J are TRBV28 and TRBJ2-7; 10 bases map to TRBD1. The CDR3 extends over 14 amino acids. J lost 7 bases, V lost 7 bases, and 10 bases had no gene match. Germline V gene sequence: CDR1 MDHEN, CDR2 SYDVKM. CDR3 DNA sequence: TGTGCCAGCACCACCAGACAGGGGGCGAGTGAGCAGTACTTC. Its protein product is CASTTRQGASEQYF. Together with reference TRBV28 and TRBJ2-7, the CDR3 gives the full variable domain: DVKVTQSSRYLVKRTGEKVFLECVQDMDHENMFWYRQDPGLGLRLIYFSYDVKMKEKGDIPEGYSVSREKKERFSLILESASTNQTSMYLCASTTRQGASEQYFGPGTRLTVT.

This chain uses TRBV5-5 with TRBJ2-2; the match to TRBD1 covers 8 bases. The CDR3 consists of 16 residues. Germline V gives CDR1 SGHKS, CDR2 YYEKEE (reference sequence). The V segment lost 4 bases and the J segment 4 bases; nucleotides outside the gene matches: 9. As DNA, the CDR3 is TGTGCCAGCAGCCCTGGGGGAGACAGGGGCACCGGGGAGCTGTTTTTT. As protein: CASSPGGDRGTGELFF.

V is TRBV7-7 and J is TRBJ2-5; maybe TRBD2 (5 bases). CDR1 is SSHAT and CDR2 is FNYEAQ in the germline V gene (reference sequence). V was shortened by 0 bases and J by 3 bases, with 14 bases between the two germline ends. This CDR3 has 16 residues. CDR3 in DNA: TGTGCCAGCAGCTTAGCGCTTGGCACGGGGAAAGAGACCCAGTACTTC. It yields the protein CASSLALGTGKETQYF. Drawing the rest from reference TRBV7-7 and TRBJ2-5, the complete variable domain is GAGVSQSPRYKVTKRGQDVTLRCDPISSHATLYWYQQALGQGPEFLTYFNYEAQPDKSGLPSDRFSAERPEGSISTLTIQRTEQRDSAMYRCASSLALGTGKETQYFGPGTRLLVL.